Below, 5 T cell receptor beta chains from the same sample are listed, as sequenced in a study of sequential checkpoint blockade in melanoma (dated by TCRdb to between 2019 and 2020). The protocol used for the library was the immunoSEQ multiplex PCR assay. TCRdb provides this immuneACCESS table in a form limited to in-frame rearrangements. Some clones are lacking; in checked studies, under half of them reflect an unresolved V gene, and why the rest are absent is not known. This sample comprises around 19,000 clones, around 77% of them detected only once. Over 20% of the sample lies in the top ten. In light of the paper, this sample's treatment or condition label describes: randomized to nivolumab then ipilimumab (arm A) or the reverse (arm B). The specimen was CD8+ T cells sorted from blood (inferred from file names), collected from a patient given nivolumab and ipilimumab in sequence. All receptors come from a human donor with melanoma.

The gene calls are TRBV9 and TRBJ2-1; D possibly corresponds to TRBD2 (5 bases). The CDR3 loop spans 14 amino acids. Trimming pared 1 base from V and 5 bases from J, leaving 10 bases between. The germline V gene has CDR1 SGDLS and CDR2 YYNGEE. The CDR3 loop is CASSVSGSHNEQFF. In DNA, the CDR3 is TGTGCCAGCAGCGTAAGCGGCAGTCACAATGAGCAGTTCTTC.

The rearrangement joins TRBV28 to TRBJ2-7; D might be TRBD1 (8 bases). Trimming cost V 6 bases and J 6 bases, with 18 bases left between them. Germline V CDR1 and CDR2: MDHEN, SYDVKM. This CDR3 has 14 amino acids. CDR3 DNA sequence: TGTGCCAGCAGCCTCACAGGGGGGGGCAGCGAGCAGTACTTC. Its protein is CASSLTGGGSEQYF.

This clone was counted once. J is TRBJ1-3 and V is TRBV7-9; D ambiguous. Germline loops: CDR1 SEHNR, CDR2 FQNEAQ (reference sequence). The CDR3 consists of 14 residues. V gave up 1 base and J gave up 4 bases, with 8 bases separating them. The CDR3 sequence: CASSLVGEGNTIYF. The CDR3 DNA reads TGTGCCAGCAGCTTAGTCGGGGAAGGAAACACCATATATTTT.

The chain employs TRBV11-2 and TRBJ1-2; weak D call: TRBD1 (5 bases). Germline V lookup: CDR1 SGHAT, CDR2 FQNNGV. Between the trimmed V and J ends, which lost 5 bases and 5 bases, there was a span of 15 bases. The CDR3 is 14 amino acids. The CDR3 DNA reads TGTGCCAGCAGCATGGGGGGAGTAGGGTATGGCTACACCTTC. It is translated as CASSMGGVGYGYTF.

This rearrangement joins TRBV5-1 to TRBJ2-7, with 8 nucleotides matching TRBD1. This CDR3 comprises 15 residues. Losses at the gene ends were 4 bases for V and 0 bases for J; bases not matched to a gene: 6. CDR1 is SGHRS, CDR2 YFSETQ, per germline. The CDR3 bases are TGCGCCAGCAGCCCAGGACAGGGCCTCTCCTACGAGCAGTACTTC. Translation: CASSPGQGLSYEQYF.